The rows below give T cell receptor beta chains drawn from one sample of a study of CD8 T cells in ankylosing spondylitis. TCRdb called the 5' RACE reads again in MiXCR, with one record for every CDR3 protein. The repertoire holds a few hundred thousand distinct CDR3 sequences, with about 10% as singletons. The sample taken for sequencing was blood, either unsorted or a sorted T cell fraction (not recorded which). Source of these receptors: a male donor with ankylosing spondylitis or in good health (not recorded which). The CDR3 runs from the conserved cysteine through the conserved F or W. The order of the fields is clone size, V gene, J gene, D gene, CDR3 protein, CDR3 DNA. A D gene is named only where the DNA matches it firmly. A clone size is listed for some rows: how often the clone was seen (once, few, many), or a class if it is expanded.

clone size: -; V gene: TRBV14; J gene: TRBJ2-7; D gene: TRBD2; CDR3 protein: CASSPTSERLASELYF; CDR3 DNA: TGTGCCAGCAGCCCGACTAGCGAAAGGTTAGCAAGCGAGCTGTACTTC
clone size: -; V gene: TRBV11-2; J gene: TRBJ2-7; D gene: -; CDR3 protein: CASSLELTKQGKDEQYF; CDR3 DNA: TGTGCCAGCAGCTTAGAATTGACGAAGCAGGGGAAGGACGAGCAGTACTTC
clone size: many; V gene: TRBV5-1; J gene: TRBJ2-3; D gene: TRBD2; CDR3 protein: CASSGTSGGRTDTQYF; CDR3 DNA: TGCGCCAGCAGCGGGACTAGCGGGGGCCGCACAGATACGCAGTATTTT
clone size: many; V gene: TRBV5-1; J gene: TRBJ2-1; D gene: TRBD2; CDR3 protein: CASDPSGSYNEQFF; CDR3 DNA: TGCGCCAGTGACCCTAGCGGGTCCTACAATGAGCAGTTCTTC
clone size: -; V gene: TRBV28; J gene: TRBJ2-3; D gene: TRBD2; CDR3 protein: CASSLIVRGNTDTQYF; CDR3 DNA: TGTGCCAGCAGTTTAATCGTGCGGGGGAACACAGATACGCAGTATTTT
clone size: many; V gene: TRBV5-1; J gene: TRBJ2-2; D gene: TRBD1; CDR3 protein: CAARKGATGELFF; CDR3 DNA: TGCGCCGCAAGGAAGGGGGCCACCGGGGAGCTGTTTTTT
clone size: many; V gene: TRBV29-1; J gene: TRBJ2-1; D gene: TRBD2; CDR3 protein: CSVDLAGNNEQFF; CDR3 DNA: TGCAGCGTTGATCTAGCGGGGAACAATGAGCAGTTCTTC
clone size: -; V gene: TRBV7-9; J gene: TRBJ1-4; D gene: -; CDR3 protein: CASSPTSMAGNEKLFF; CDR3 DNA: TGTGCCAGCAGCCCCACCTCCATGGCCGGAAATGAAAAACTGTTTTTT
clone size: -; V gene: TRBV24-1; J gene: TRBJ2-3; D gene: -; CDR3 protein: CATSDLKGSSTDTQYF; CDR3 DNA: TGTGCCACCAGTGATTTGAAGGGATCTAGCACAGATACGCAGTATTTT
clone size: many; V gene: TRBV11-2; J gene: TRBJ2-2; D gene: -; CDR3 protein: CASSPVGGRTGELFF; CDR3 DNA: TGTGCCAGCAGCCCTGTGGGGGGCCGAACCGGGGAGCTGTTTTTT
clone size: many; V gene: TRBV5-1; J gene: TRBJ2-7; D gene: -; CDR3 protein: CASSVQIANTYEQYF; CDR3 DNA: TGCGCCAGCAGCGTACAGATCGCTAATACCTACGAGCAGTACTTC
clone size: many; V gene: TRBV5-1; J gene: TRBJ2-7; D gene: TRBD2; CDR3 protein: CASSLERDREQYF; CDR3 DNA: TGCGCCAGCAGCTTGGAGCGGGATCGCGAGCAGTACTTC
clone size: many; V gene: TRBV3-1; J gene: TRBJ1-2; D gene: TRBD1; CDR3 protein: CASSQGGGYTF; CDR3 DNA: TGTGCCAGCTCCCAGGGGGGCGGCTACACCTTC
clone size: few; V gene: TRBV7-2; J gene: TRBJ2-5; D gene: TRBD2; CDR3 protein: CASSSSRLAGVQETQYF; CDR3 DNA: TGTGCCAGCAGCTCAAGCCGACTAGCGGGGGTCCAAGAGACCCAGTACTTC
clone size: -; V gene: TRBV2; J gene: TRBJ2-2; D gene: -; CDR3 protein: CASSQRGELFF; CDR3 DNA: TGTGCCAGCAGTCAAAGGGGGGAGCTGTTTTTT
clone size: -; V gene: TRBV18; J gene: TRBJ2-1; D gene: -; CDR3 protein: CASSPRGGDEQFF; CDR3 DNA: TGTGCCAGCTCACCTCGGGGCGGGGATGAGCAGTTCTTC
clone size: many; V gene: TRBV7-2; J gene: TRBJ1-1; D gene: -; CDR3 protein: CASSPQGSGTEAFF; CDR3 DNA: TGTGCCAGCAGCCCCCAGGGGAGTGGCACTGAAGCTTTCTTT
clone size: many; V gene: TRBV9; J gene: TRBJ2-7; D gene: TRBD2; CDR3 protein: CASSVGLAGTGDEQYF; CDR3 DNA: TGTGCCAGCAGCGTAGGGTTAGCGGGCACTGGGGACGAGCAGTACTTC
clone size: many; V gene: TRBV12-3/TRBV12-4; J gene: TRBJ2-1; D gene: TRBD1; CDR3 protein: CASSWTGVNNEQFF; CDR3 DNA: TGTGCCAGCAGTTGGACAGGGGTGAACAATGAGCAGTTCTTC
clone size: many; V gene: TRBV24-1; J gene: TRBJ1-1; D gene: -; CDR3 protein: CATSDSGRGTEAFF; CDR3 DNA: TGTGCCACCAGTGATTCGGGGAGAGGCACTGAAGCTTTCTTT
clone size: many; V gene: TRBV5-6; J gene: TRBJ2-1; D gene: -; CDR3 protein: CASSHVSSYNEQFF; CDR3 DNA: TGTGCCAGCAGCCATGTGAGCTCCTACAATGAGCAGTTCTTC
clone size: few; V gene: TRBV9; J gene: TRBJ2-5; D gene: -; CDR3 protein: CASSGVAGETQYF; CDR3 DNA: TGTGCCAGCAGCGGAGTGGCAGGGGAGACCCAGTACTTC
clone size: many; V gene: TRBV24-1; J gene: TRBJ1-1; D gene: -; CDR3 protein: CATSARGSEAFF; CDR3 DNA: TGTGCCACCAGTGCCCGGGGGTCTGAAGCTTTCTTT
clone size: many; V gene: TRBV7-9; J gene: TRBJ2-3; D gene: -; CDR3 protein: CASSLKRTDTQYF; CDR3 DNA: TGTGCCAGCAGCTTAAAGCGCACAGATACGCAGTATTTT
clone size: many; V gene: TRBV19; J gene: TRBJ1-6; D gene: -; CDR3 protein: CATTTLDGAPLHF; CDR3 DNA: TGTGCCACTACAACCCTCGACGGGGCTCCCCTCCACTTT
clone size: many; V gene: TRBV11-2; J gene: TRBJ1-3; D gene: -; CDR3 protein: CASSLDRSSGNTIYF; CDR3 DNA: TGTGCCAGCAGCTTAGACCGGAGCTCTGGAAACACCATATATTTT
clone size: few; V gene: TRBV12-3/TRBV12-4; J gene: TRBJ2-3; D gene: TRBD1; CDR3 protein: CASSPQRQGASDTQYF; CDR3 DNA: TGTGCCAGCAGTCCACAACGACAGGGGGCCTCAGATACGCAGTATTTT
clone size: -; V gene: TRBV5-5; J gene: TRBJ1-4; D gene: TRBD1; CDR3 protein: CASSFQGGNEKLFF; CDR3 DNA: TGTGCCAGCAGCTTCCAGGGGGGGAATGAAAAACTGTTTTTT
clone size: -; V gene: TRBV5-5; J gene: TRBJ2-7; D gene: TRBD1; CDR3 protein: CASSPDRGLGHEQYF; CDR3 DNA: TGTGCCAGCAGCCCCGACAGGGGGCTAGGCCACGAGCAGTACTTC
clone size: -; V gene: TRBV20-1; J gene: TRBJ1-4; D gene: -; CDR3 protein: CSATYQGRSNEKLFF; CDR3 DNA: TGCAGTGCTACATACCAGGGGCGGTCTAATGAAAAACTGTTTTTT
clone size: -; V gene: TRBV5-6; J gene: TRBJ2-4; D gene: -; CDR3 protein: CASSLEGGKAKNIQYF; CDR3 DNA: TGTGCCAGCAGCTTGGAGGGGGGTAAAGCCAAAAACATTCAGTACTTC
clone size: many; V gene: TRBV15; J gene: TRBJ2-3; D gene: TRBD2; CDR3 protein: CATSGELAGPDTQYF; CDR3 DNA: TGTGCCACCAGTGGGGAGCTAGCGGGGCCAGATACGCAGTATTTT
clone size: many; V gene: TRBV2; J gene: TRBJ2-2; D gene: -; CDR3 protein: CASSGLSANTGELFF; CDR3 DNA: TGTGCCAGCAGTGGTCTCAGCGCGAACACCGGGGAGCTGTTTTTT
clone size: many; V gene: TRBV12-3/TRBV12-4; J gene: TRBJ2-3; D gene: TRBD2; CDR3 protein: CASNGLAGARDTQYF; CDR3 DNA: TGTGCCAGCAACGGACTAGCGGGGGCTAGAGATACGCAGTATTTT
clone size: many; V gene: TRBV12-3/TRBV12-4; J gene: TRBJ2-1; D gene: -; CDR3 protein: CASSLAGVDEREQFF; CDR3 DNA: TGTGCCAGCAGTTTAGCTGGTGTGGACGAACGTGAGCAGTTCTTC
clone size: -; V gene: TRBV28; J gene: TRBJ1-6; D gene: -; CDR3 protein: CASLDNSSNSPLHF; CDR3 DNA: TGTGCCAGCCTGGACAATTCGAGCAATTCACCCCTCCACTTT
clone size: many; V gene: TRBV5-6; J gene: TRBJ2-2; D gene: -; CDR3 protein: CASSLAGNTGELFF; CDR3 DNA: TGTGCCAGCAGCTTGGCAGGCAACACCGGGGAGCTGTTTTTT
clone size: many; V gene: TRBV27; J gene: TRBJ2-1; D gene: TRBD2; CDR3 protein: CASSLSWLAGTNEQFF; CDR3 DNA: TGTGCCAGCAGTTTATCGTGGCTAGCGGGGACCAATGAGCAGTTCTTC
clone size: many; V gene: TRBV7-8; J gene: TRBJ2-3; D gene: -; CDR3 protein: CASSLLMVGSTDTQYF; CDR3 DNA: TGTGCCAGCAGCTTATTAATGGTCGGGAGTACAGATACGCAGTATTTT